This T cell receptor beta chain stems from a study of blood T cell repertoires in COVID-19. Across the whole study: Recovered status in Cohort 3 required two negative PCRs, clearance, or symptom resolution. Nucleic acid was either cDNA or gDNA, and it came from T cells, B-cell-depleted T cells, or PBMCs.

Trimming took 7 bases from V and 7 from J; bases not matched to a gene: 5. The CDR3 contains 13 residues. CDR1 LNHDA and CDR2 SQIVND come from the germline V gene (reference sequence). Enrollees, about 18 to 95 years old, lived in 25 or so US areas. As handled by the study authors: Scientists estimated how many nucleated cells there were by amplifying reference gene primers. Some clones are missing from TCRdb's copy, which holds only in-frame ones; the method was immunoSEQ multiplex PCR. Clonal size and the V and J genes are those of that table, whereas D and trimming came from the DNA. Among approximately 150,000 clones, 79% were seen once, and the ten largest hold 19%.

Sequenced material: PBMCs or T cells enriched from blood (not recorded which). The receptor comes from a woman in her 70s in a cohort exposed to, infected with or recovered from COVID-19 (not recorded which). The chain combines TRBV19 with TRBJ1-5; TRBD1 agrees at 9 bases. In DNA form, the CDR3 reads TGTGCCAGTACAGGGACAGGGTTACAGCCCCAGCATTTT. Protein product: CASTGTGLQPQHF.